This entry is about one TCR beta chain. These data come from a study of blood T cell repertoires in COVID-19. Study summary: Sources were T cells, B-cell-depleted T cells, or PBMCs; the material itself was cDNA or gDNA.

Germline V gives CDR1 SGDLS, CDR2 YYNGEE. The CDR3 is made up of 15 amino acids. V was cut by 0 bases and J by 5 bases, with 14 bases left in between. The protocol was immunoSEQ multiplex PCR, while the TCRdb copy is restricted to in-frame clones and leaves out a portion. The data contain around 40,000 clones, 89% of them singletons. Sequencing was done on a sample of peripheral blood. The chain has TRBV9 and TRBJ2-5; D gene ambiguous. The TCR comes from a man aged 45 to 65 with active COVID-19. CDR3 sequence: CASSVGWATGETQYF. In DNA form, the CDR3 reads TGTGCCAGCAGCGTAGGATGGGCAACTGGGGAGACCCAGTACTTC. The complete variable domain, with remaining parts taken from reference TRBV9 and TRBJ2-5, reads DSGVTQTPKHLITATGQRVTLRCSPRSGDLSVYWYQQSLDQGLQFLIQYYNGEERAKGNILERFSAQQFPDLHSELNLSSLELGDSALYFCASSVGWATGETQYFGPGTRLLVL.